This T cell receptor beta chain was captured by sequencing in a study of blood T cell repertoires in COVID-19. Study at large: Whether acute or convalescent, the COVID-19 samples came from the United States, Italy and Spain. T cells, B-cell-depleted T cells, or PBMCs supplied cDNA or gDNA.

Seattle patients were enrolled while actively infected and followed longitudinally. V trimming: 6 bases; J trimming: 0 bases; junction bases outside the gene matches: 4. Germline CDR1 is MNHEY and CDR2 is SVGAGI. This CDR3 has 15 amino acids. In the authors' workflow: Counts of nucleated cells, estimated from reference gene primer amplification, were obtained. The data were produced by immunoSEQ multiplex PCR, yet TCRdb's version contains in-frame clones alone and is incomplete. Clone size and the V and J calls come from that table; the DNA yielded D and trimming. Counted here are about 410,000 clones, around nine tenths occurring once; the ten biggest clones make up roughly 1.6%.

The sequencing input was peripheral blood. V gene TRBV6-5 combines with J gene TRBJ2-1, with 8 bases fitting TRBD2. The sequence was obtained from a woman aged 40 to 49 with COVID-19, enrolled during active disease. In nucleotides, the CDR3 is TGTGCCAGCAGGGTTCTAGCGGGCTCCTACAATGAGCAGTTCTTC. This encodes CASRVLAGSYNEQFF.